This T cell receptor (beta chain) was documented in a study of cytomegalovirus exposure and HLA in healthy donors. It was with 60 Vbeta and 13 Jbeta primers that the PCR ran. Here immunoSEQ multiplex PCR was the method, and the copy in TCRdb shows in-frame clones only, minus some. The table includes about 100,000 clones, roughly three quarters detected once. Trimming took 8 bases from V and 1 from J, leaving 14 bases between them. The V gene's germline CDR1 is GTSNPN and CDR2 SVGIG (reference sequence). CDR3 length equals 13 residues. Overall study findings and caveats: Among immune exposure information, only CMV serostatus was available. Later work associated roughly 17,000 TCR beta sequences with HLA alleles at 0.05 false discovery rate.

Note on this clone: Its antigen is still unknown.

This receptor was obtained from a woman aged 40 to 50 in good health and CMV-seronegative. The chain recombines TRBV30 with TRBJ1-2, with D possibly matching TRBD1 (5 bases). The sequencing sample was made of PBMCs. CDR3 in amino acids: CARNQGLNYGYTF. CDR3 nucleotides: TGTGCCAGGAACCAGGGCCTTAACTATGGCTACACCTTC.